One sample yielded the 7 T cell receptor beta chains listed below, sequenced in a study of blood T cell repertoires in COVID-19. The data were produced by immunoSEQ multiplex PCR, yet TCRdb's version contains in-frame clones alone and is incomplete. The data contain some 120,000 clones, 90% of them singletons. Sequencing used peripheral blood. These receptors came from a human donor with active COVID-19. The donor label of this sample is uncertain.

The chain joins TRBV6-2 or TRBV6-3 to TRBJ2-2; weak D call: TRBD1 (6 bases). The CDR3 is 15 amino acids. Germline V gene data show CDR1 as MNHEY and CDR2 as SVGEGT. V was clipped by 6 bases and J by 2 bases, with 13 bases between them. The CDR3 sequence: CASSPQGLNTGELFF. The CDR3 DNA reads TGTGCCAGCAGCCCACAGGGTCTCAACACCGGGGAGCTGTTTTTT.

V and J are TRBV19 and TRBJ2-7; possibly TRBD1 for D (5 bases). V was pared by 2 bases and J by 3 bases, with 14 bases between. The CDR3 length is 15 residues. From germline, CDR1 is LNHDA and CDR2 SQIVND (reference sequence). This chain's CDR3 is CASSIWNTGNYEQYF. DNA for the CDR3: TGTGCCAGTAGTATATGGAACACAGGAAACTACGAGCAGTACTTC.

This clone was seen only a few times. The chain uses TRBV2 and TRBJ1-4, with D possibly being TRBD1 (5 bases). Germline V gene lookup returns CDR1 SNHLY and CDR2 FYNNEI. The V and J ends lost 4 bases and 8 bases respectively, with 11 bases between them. The CDR3 consists of 13 residues. This CDR3 is CASSGQGGEKLFF. In DNA, the CDR3 is TGTGCCAGCAGTGGGCAGGGTGGCGAAAAACTGTTTTTT.

A single count supports this clone. The rearrangement links TRBV5-4 to TRBJ1-1; no reliable D call. CDR1 is SGHNT and CDR2 is YYREEE in the germline V gene (reference sequence). The CDR3 loop spans 11 amino acids. Trimming took off 3 bases at V and 11 bases at J, with 11 bases between the two ends. CDR3 amino acids: CASSSRGFAFF. In DNA form, the CDR3 reads TGTGCCAGCAGCTCGAGAGGGTTCGCTTTCTTT.

This rearrangement joins TRBV7-9 to TRBJ2-1; D uncertain. The CDR3 spans 15 residues. V was clipped by 0 bases and J by 2 bases, with 8 bases between them. In germline, CDR1 is SEHNR, CDR2 FQNEAQ (reference sequence). The CDR3: CASSLADTPYNEQFF. In DNA form, the CDR3 reads TGTGCCAGCAGCTTAGCTGACACTCCCTACAATGAGCAGTTCTTC.

The CDR3 DNA reads as TGTGCCAGCAGTGAATGGGGCACCTATGGCTACACCTTC. This encodes CASSEWGTYGYTF. The chain couples TRBV2 to TRBJ1-2; D is possibly TRBD1 (5 bases). This CDR3 has 13 amino acids. The V gene's germline CDR1 is SNHLY and CDR2 FYNNEI. Between the trimmed V and J ends, which lost 2 bases and 4 bases, there was a span of 8 bases.

The V and J genes are TRBV2 and TRBJ1-4; 10 bases are shared with TRBD1. Per germline, CDR1 SNHLY and CDR2 FYNNEI. V shed 4 bases, J shed 7 bases, and the junction held 6 bases outside the gene matches. CDR3 length equals 15 residues. CDR3 coding DNA: TGTGCCAGCAGTGCAACTGGGACAGGGGCTGAAAAACTGTTTTTT. Translated: CASSATGTGAEKLFF.